This T cell receptor (beta chain) derives from a study of sequential checkpoint blockade in melanoma. Treatment: randomized to nivolumab then ipilimumab (arm A) or the reverse (arm B). None of the patients previously received DNA-damaging chemotherapy. Sorted cells were live CD3+CD8+, lacking CD19 and CD56, from PBMCs. This CDR3 is 14 amino acids long. The V segment lost 4 bases and the J segment 1 base; nucleotides outside the gene matches: 4. The germline CDR1 and CDR2 sequences are SGHNT and YYREEE (reference sequence). Measured with immunoSEQ multiplex PCR; TCRdb has only the in-frame clones, and not every one. In the table there are tens of thousands of clones, 77% of which are singletons.

Here the sequenced sample was CD8+ T cells sorted from blood (inferred from file names), taken from a patient given nivolumab and ipilimumab in sequence. This TCR derives from a human donor with melanoma. This rearrangement joins TRBV5-4 to TRBJ1-1; 7 nucleotides agree with TRBD1. CDR3 in amino acids: CASSLWTGNTEAFF. The CDR3 DNA reads as TGTGCCAGCAGCCTTTGGACAGGGAACACTGAAGCTTTCTTT.